This T cell receptor (beta chain) derives from a study of T-cell memory formation after mild COVID-19. The CDR3 is 15 residues long. Germline V gene data show CDR1 as SGHNT and CDR2 as YENEEA. V shed 2 bases, J shed 1 base, and the junction held 3 bases outside the gene matches. This clonotype was seen a few times. One entry per CDR3 protein, called by TCRdb with MiXCR from the 5' RACE reads. The sample consists of about 190,000 distinct CDR3 sequences, about 18% of them appearing once. The sequencing input was PBMCs or a T cell subset sorted from them (not recorded which). This chain joins TRBV11-3 and TRBJ1-1; TRBD1 matches 8 bases. This sequence was found in an adult woman who had mild COVID-19 (a few samples of this study predate the infection). Cell type and time point are not known. The chain's CDR3 is CASSLSGTGNTEAFF. The CDR3 DNA sequence: TGTGCCAGCAGCTTAAGCGGGACAGGGAACACTGAAGCTTTCTTT.